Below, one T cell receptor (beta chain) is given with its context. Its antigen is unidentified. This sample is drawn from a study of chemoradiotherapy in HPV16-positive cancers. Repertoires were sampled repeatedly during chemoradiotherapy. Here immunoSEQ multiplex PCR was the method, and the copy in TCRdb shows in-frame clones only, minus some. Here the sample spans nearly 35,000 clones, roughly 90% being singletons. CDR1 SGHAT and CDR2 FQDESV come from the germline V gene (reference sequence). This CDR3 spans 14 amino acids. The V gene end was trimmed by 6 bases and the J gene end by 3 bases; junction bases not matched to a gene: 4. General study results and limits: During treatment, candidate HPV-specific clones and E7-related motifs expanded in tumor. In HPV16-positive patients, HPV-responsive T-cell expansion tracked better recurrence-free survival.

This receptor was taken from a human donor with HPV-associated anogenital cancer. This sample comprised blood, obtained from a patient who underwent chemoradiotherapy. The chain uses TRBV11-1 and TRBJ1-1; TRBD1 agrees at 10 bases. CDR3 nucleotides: TGTGCCAGCAGGACGGACAGGGGGGACACTGAAGCTTTCTTT. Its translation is CASRTDRGDTEAFF.